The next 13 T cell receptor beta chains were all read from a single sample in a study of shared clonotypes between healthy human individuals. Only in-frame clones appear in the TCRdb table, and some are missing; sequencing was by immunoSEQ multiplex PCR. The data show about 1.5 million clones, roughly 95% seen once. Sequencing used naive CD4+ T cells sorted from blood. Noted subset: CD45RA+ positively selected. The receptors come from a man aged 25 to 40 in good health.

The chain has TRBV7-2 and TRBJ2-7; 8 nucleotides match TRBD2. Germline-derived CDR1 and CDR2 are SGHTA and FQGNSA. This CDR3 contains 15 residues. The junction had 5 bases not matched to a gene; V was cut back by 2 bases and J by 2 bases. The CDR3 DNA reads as TGTGCCAGCAGCTTACAGCCAGCGGGAGCCTACGAGCAGTACTTC. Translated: CASSLQPAGAYEQYF.

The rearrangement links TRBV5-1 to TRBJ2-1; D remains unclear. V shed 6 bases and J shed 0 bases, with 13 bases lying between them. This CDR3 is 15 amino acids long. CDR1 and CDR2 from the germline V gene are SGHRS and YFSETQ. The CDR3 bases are TGCGCCAGCACCCGTGATCGAAGCTCCTACAATGAGCAGTTCTTC. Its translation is CASTRDRSSYNEQFF.

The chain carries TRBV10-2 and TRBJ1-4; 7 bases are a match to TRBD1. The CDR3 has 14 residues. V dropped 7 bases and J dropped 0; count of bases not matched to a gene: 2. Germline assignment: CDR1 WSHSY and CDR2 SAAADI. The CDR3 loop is CASMGTATNEKLFF. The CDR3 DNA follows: TGCGCCAGCATGGGGACAGCAACTAATGAAAAACTGTTTTTT.

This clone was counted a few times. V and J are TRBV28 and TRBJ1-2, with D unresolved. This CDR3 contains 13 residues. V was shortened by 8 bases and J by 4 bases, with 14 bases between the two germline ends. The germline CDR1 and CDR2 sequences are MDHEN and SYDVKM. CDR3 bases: TGTGCCAGCGGAGAAAGTCTGAGCTATGGCTACACCTTC. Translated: CASGESLSYGYTF.

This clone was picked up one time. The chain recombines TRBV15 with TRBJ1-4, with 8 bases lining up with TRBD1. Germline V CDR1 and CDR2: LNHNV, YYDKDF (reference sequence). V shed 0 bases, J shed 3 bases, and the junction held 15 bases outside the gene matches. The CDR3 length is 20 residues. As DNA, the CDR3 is TGTGCCACCAGCAGAGACCTACGGACAGGGTTGATAGAACCTAATGAAAAACTGTTTTTT. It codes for CATSRDLRTGLIEPNEKLFF. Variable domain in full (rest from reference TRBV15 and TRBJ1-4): DAMVIQNPRYQVTQFGKPVTLSCSQTLNHNVMYWYQQKSSQAPKLLFHYYDKDFNNEADTPDNFQSRRPNTSFCFLDIRSPGLGDTAMYLCATSRDLRTGLIEPNEKLFFGSGTQLSVL.

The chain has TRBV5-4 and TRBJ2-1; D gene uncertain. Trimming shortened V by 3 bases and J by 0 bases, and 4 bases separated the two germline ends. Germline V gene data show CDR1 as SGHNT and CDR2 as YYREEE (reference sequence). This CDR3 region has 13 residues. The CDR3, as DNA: TGTGCCAGCAGCTATAGCTCCTACAATGAGCAGTTCTTC. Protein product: CASSYSSYNEQFF. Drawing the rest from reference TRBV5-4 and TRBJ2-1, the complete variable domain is ETGVTQSPTHLIKTRGQQVTLRCSSQSGHNTVSWYQQALGQGPQFIFQYYREEENGRGNFPPRFSGLQFPNYSSELNVNALELDDSALYLCASSYSSYNEQFFGPGTRLTVL.

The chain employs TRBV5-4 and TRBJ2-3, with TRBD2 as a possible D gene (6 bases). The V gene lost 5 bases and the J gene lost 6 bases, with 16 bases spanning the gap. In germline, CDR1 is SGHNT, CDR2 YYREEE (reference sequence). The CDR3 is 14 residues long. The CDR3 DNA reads TGTGCCAGCAGGTCCGGGACTCCACAGGATACGCAGTATTTT. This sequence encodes CASRSGTPQDTQYF.

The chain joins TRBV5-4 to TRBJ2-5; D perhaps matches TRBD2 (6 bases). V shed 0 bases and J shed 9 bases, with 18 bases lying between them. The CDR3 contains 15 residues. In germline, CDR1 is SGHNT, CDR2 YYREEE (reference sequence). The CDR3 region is CASSLGPGGGGPQYF. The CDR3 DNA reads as TGTGCCAGCAGCTTGGGGCCCGGGGGAGGAGGGCCCCAGTACTTC.

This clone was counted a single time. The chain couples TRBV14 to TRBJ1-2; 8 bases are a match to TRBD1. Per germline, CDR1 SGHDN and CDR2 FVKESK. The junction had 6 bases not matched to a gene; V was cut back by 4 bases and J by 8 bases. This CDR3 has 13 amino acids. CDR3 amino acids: CASSPDRVVGYTF. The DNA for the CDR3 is TGTGCCAGCAGCCCGGACAGGGTAGTCGGCTACACCTTC. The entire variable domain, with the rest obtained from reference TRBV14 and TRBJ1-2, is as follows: EAGVTQFPSHSVIEKGQTVTLRCDPISGHDNLYWYRRVMGKEIKFLLHFVKESKQDESGMPNNRFLAERTGGTYSTLKVQPAELEDSGVYFCASSPDRVVGYTFGSGTRLTVV.

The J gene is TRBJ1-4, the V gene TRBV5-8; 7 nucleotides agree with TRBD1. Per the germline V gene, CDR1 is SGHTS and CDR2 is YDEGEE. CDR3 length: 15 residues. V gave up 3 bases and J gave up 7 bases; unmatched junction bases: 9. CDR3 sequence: CASSSTGLEGEKLFF. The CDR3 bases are TGTGCCAGCAGCTCGACAGGGCTGGAGGGTGAAAAACTGTTTTTT.

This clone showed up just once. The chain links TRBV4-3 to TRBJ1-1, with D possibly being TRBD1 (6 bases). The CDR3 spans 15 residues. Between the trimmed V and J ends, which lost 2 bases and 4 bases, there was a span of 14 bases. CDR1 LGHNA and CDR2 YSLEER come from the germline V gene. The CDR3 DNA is TGCGCCAGCAGCCAATGGTTACAGGGCGGCACTGAAGCTTTCTTT. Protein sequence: CASSQWLQGGTEAFF.

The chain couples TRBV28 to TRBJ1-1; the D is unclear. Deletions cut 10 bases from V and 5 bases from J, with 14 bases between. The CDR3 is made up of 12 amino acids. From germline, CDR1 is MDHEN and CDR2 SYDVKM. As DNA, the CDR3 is TGTGCCACTTACTACCTGGGAACTGAAGCTTTCTTT. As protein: CATYYLGTEAFF.

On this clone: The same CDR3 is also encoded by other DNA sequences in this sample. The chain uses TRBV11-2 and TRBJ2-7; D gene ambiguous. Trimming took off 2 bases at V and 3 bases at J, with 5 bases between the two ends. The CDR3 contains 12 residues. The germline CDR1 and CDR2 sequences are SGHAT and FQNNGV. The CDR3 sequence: CASSLWGYEQYF. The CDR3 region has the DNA TGTGCCAGCAGCTTATGGGGCTACGAGCAGTACTTC.